Below, 27 T cell receptor beta chains from the same sample are listed, as sequenced in a study of neoadjuvant anti-PD-1 for oral cavity cancer. Clones were sequenced by immunoSEQ multiplex PCR, and TCRdb holds only the in-frame ones, with some missing. Of approximately 74,000 clones listed, more than 80% are singletons. The sequencing used PBMCs, collected before nivolumab (anti-PD-1) treatment. The receptors derive from a person between 40 and 80 years old with oral cavity squamous cell carcinoma.

The J gene is TRBJ2-3, the V gene TRBV30; D perhaps matches TRBD2 (6 bases). The V and J ends lost 5 bases and 3 bases respectively, with 12 bases between them. CDR1 is GTSNPN and CDR2 is SVGIG in the germline V gene (reference sequence). The length of the CDR3 is 13 residues. As DNA, the CDR3 is TGTGCCTGGGCGAGCGGGTCGACAGATACGCAGTATTTT. Translation: CAWASGSTDTQYF.

The chain couples TRBV5-1 to TRBJ1-2; 10 nucleotides align to TRBD1. Germline assignment: CDR1 SGHRS and CDR2 YFSETQ. The CDR3 sequence is 13 residues long. V shed 4 bases, J shed 8 bases, and the junction held 5 bases outside the gene matches. The CDR3: CASSLGQGGGYTF. The CDR3 region has the DNA TGCGCCAGCAGCCTAGGACAGGGGGGCGGCTACACCTTC.

The genes are TRBV19 and TRBJ1-4, with D unclear. Trimming removed 3 bases at V and 0 bases at J, with 14 bases between. Germline loops: CDR1 LNHDA, CDR2 SQIVND (reference sequence). This CDR3 comprises 17 residues. This CDR3 is CASSIDEYRATNEKLFF. The CDR3 coding sequence is TGTGCCAGTAGTATCGATGAGTACCGGGCAACTAATGAAAAACTGTTTTTT.

J is TRBJ2-7 and V is TRBV21-1; the DNA was not used to check the table's D call, TRBD1. TRBV21-1 is termed a pseudogene. The CDR3 is 14 amino acids. This chain's CDR3 is CASSKPDSNYEQYF. The CDR3 bases are TGTGCCAGCAGCAAACCGGACAGTAACTACGAGCAGTACTTC.

The gene calls are TRBV7-2 and TRBJ2-3, with 7 bases that match TRBD2. V was pared by 5 bases and J by 0 bases, with 5 bases of the junction left unmatched. CDR1 is SGHTA and CDR2 is FQGNSA in the germline V gene. The CDR3 sequence is 15 residues long. The CDR3 region has the DNA TGTGCCAGCAGCCGTCCTAGCGGAAGCACAGATACGCAGTATTTT. As protein: CASSRPSGSTDTQYF.

The chain carries TRBV19 and TRBJ1-2; TRBD1 might be the D (6 bases). Germline assignment: CDR1 LNHDA and CDR2 SQIVND (reference sequence). This CDR3 region has 13 residues. V shed 9 bases and J shed 1 base, with 12 bases lying between them. This chain's CDR3 is CASQNRDNYGYTF. For the CDR3, the DNA is TGTGCCAGCCAGAACAGGGATAACTATGGCTACACCTTC.

V and J are TRBV6-6 and TRBJ1-1; D uncertain. The CDR3 consists of 13 residues. V was clipped by 6 bases and J by 1 base, with 9 bases between them. Germline V gene sequence: CDR1 MNHNY, CDR2 SVGAGI (reference sequence). CDR3 bases: TGTGCCAGCAGACACGTAGAGAACACTGAAGCTTTCTTT. Translating gives CASRHVENTEAFF.

This clone showed up just once. CDR3 sequence (DNA): TGTGCCATCAGTGAGTCAGGGCAGGTCCGAGAGACCCAGTACTTC. Protein: CAISESGQVRETQYF. The V and J genes are TRBV10-3 and TRBJ2-5; D gene unclear. Germline CDR1 ENHRY, CDR2 SYGVKD. Trimming shortened V by 0 bases and J by 4 bases, and 12 bases separated the two germline ends. The CDR3 sequence is 15 residues long.

V usage is TRBV10-3 and J usage is TRBJ2-1; D may be TRBD2 (5 bases). Per the germline V gene, CDR1 is ENHRY and CDR2 is SYGVKD. Trimming stripped 6 bases from V and 3 bases from J, with 6 bases between. The CDR3 extends over 12 amino acids. CDR3 in amino acids: CAISDYYNEQFF. The CDR3 coding sequence is TGTGCCATCAGCGACTACTACAATGAGCAGTTCTTC.

V gene TRBV2 combines with J gene TRBJ1-2; 9 bases map to TRBD1. CDR1 and CDR2 (germline): SNHLY, FYNNEI. The CDR3 length is 15 residues. V lost 6 bases and J lost 8; bases outside the gene matches: 13. For the CDR3, the DNA is TGTGCCAGCAGAGGGAGAGACAGGGGGGTGGAGGGCTACACCTTC. Translation gives CASRGRDRGVEGYTF.

The genes are TRBV7-8 and TRBJ1-2; 7 nucleotides match TRBD1. V trimming: 4 bases; J trimming: 5 bases; junction bases outside the gene matches: 10. Germline values: CDR1 SGHVS, CDR2 FQNEAQ. CDR3 size: 15 residues. The DNA of the CDR3 is TGTGCCAGCAGCTCCGAAGGACAGGTGATATATGGCTACACCTTC. It is translated as CASSSEGQVIYGYTF.

The gene calls are TRBV10-2 and TRBJ2-4; 7 positions match TRBD1. Trimming at V came to 8 bases and at J to 0 bases, leaving 13 bases not matched to a gene. Germline-derived CDR1 and CDR2 are WSHSY and SAAADI. This CDR3 contains 17 residues. CDR3 in DNA: TGCGCCAGCCTGGGACAGCAAAAAGGATTAGCCAAAAACATTCAGTACTTC. This codes for CASLGQQKGLAKNIQYF.

The chain uses TRBV11-2 and TRBJ2-3; tentative D call: TRBD2 (6 bases). CDR3 length equals 16 residues. Germline V gene lookup returns CDR1 SGHAT and CDR2 FQNNGV. V gave up 5 bases and J gave up 2 bases, with 17 bases separating them. The CDR3 loop reads CASSLQRLGDTDTQYF. Written as DNA, the CDR3 is TGTGCCAGCAGCCTGCAACGACTAGGGGACACAGATACGCAGTATTTT.

CDR3 region: CAISAGRDNEQFF. CDR3 DNA: TGTGCCATCAGTGCAGGGAGGGACAATGAGCAGTTCTTC. The chain combines TRBV10-3 with TRBJ2-1, with 7 bases fitting TRBD2. The germline CDR1 and CDR2 sequences are ENHRY and SYGVKD. This CDR3 is built from 13 residues. V shed 4 bases, J shed 5 bases, and the junction held 2 bases outside the gene matches.

CDR3 amino acids: CASRPSSYNEQFF. CDR3 nucleotide sequence: TGTGCCAGTCGACCGAGCTCCTACAATGAGCAGTTCTTC. The genes are TRBV19 and TRBJ2-1; D ambiguous. Germline loops: CDR1 LNHDA, CDR2 SQIVND (reference sequence). V lost 8 bases, J lost 0 bases, and 8 bases lay in between. This CDR3 is 13 amino acids long.

The gene calls are TRBV28 and TRBJ1-2; possible D gene TRBD1, 6 bases. Germline V gene sequence: CDR1 MDHEN, CDR2 SYDVKM. Trimming cost V 4 bases and J 5 bases, with 11 bases left between them. CDR3 length equals 13 residues. The CDR3 nucleotides are TGTGCCAGCAGTTCCGGACAGAAATATGGCTACACCTTC. Protein sequence: CASSSGQKYGYTF.

This clone was counted once. The rearrangement uses TRBV6-6 and TRBJ2-7, with unresolved D. CDR1 is MNHNY, CDR2 SVGAGI, per germline (reference sequence). Trimming shortened V by 5 bases and J by 6 bases, and 11 bases separated the two germline ends. This CDR3 contains 12 residues. This chain's CDR3 is CASSHPGGEQYF. The CDR3 DNA reads as TGTGCCAGCAGTCACCCGGGTGGCGAGCAGTACTTC.

The V and J genes are TRBV9 and TRBJ2-7, with a tentative D call TRBD2 (5 bases). Germline assignment: CDR1 SGDLS and CDR2 YYNGEE. This CDR3 has 15 amino acids. V dropped 0 bases and J dropped 0 bases, with 10 bases sitting between them. The CDR3 nucleotides are TGTGCCAGCAGCGTAGGCCTGGGGAGCTCCTACGAGCAGTACTTC. Translating gives CASSVGLGSSYEQYF.

CDR3 sequence reads: CAISGRGSSYEQYF. The CDR3 DNA sequence: TGTGCCATCAGTGGGAGGGGAAGCTCCTACGAGCAGTACTTC. This chain joins TRBV10-3 and TRBJ2-7, with D possibly being TRBD2 (6 bases). CDR3 length equals 14 residues. CDR1 is ENHRY and CDR2 is SYGVKD in the germline V gene. V was cut by 4 bases and J by 0 bases, with 10 bases left in between.

CDR3 residues: CASSLGTLNTIYF. The CDR3 DNA sequence: TGTGCCAGCAGCTTAGGGACACTCAACACCATATATTTT. The chain uses TRBV11-2 and TRBJ1-3, with D perhaps TRBD1 (5 bases). This CDR3 contains 13 residues. The V end lost 1 base, the J end lost 7 bases, and 8 bases lay between the germline ends. CDR1 SGHAT and CDR2 FQNNGV come from the germline V gene.

The chain combines TRBV6-5 with TRBJ2-5; D may be TRBD1 (6 bases). V lost 8 bases, J lost 0 bases, and 13 bases lay in between. There are 14 residues in the CDR3. Germline CDR1 MNHEY, CDR2 SVGAGI. CDR3 sequence reads: CASGQQVYQETQYF. CDR3 DNA sequence: TGTGCCAGCGGACAGCAGGTGTACCAAGAGACCCAGTACTTC.

V usage is TRBV5-1 and J usage is TRBJ2-1; maybe TRBD1 (5 bases). There are 16 residues in the CDR3. Germline CDR1 reads SGHRS; CDR2 reads YFSETQ. Trimming cost V 4 bases and J 2 bases, with 16 bases left between them. CDR3 DNA: TGCGCCAGCAGCCCCACGTTAGGGGTCCCCTACAATGAGCAGTTCTTC. Translated, it gives CASSPTLGVPYNEQFF.

The sample holds a few counts of this clone. The chain employs TRBV30 and TRBJ2-1, with TRBD2 matching 7 bases. Germline loops: CDR1 GTSNPN, CDR2 SVGIG (reference sequence). The CDR3 has 17 amino acids. J lost 5 bases, V lost 1 base, and 14 bases had no gene match. The CDR3 DNA reads TGTGCCTGGAGTGGGAGAACGGGCGCGGGAGAGGACAATGAGCAGTTCTTC. Encoded protein: CAWSGRTGAGEDNEQFF.

This rearrangement joins TRBV19 to TRBJ2-7, with TRBD2 as a possible D gene (6 bases). Looked up from germline, CDR1 is LNHDA and CDR2 is SQIVND (reference sequence). CDR3 length: 18 residues. The germline V and J ends were trimmed by 7 bases and 1 base, with 26 bases remaining between them. CDR3 sequence reads: CASTPRGMSAGRSYEQYF. The CDR3 nucleotides read TGTGCCAGTACTCCTCGGGGGATGTCCGCGGGACGGTCCTACGAGCAGTACTTC.

The chain couples TRBV5-1 to TRBJ2-6, with no clear D. The CDR3 contains 15 residues. Trimming removed 2 bases from V and 0 bases from J, with 6 bases in between. CDR1 and CDR2 from the germline V gene are SGHRS and YFSETQ. The CDR3 bases are TGCGCCAGCAGCTTCCAGACCTCTGGGGCCAACGTCCTGACTTTC. Translated: CASSFQTSGANVLTF.

This clone was seen a handful of times. V and J are TRBV14 and TRBJ2-7; 11 bases are shared with TRBD2. J gave up 13 bases and V 1 base, and 9 bases lay outside the gene matches. Germline values: CDR1 SGHDN, CDR2 FVKESK. The length of the CDR3 is 14 residues. In DNA form, the CDR3 reads TGTGCCAGCAGCCAAGGTCTAGCGGGAGGCCCTGCATACTTC. Translated, it gives CASSQGLAGGPAYF.

The V call is TRBV6-5, the J call TRBJ1-5; D unresolved. The CDR3 covers 12 residues. Germline V gene data show CDR1 as MNHEY and CDR2 as SVGAGI. Trimming stripped 5 bases from V and 11 bases from J, with 13 bases between. The CDR3 is CASSPDGGAQHF. CDR3 DNA: TGTGCCAGCAGTCCGGACGGAGGAGCCCAGCATTTT.